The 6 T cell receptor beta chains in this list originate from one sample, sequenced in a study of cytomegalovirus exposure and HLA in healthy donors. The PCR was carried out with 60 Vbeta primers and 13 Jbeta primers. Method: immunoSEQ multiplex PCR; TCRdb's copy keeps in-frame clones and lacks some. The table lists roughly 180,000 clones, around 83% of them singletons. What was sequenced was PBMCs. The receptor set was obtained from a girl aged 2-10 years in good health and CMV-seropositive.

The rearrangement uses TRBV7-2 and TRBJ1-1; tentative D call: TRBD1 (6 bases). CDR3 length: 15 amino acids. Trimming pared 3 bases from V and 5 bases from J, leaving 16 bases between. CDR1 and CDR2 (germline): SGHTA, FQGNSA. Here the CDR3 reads CASSFGSGAETEAFF. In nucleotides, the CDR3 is TGTGCCAGCAGCTTCGGTTCAGGGGCGGAAACTGAAGCTTTCTTT.

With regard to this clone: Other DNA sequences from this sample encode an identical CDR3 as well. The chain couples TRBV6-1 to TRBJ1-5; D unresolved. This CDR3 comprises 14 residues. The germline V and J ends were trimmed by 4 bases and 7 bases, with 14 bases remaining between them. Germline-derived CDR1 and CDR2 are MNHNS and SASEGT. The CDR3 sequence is CASSATGYGQPQHF. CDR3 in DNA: TGTGCCAGCAGTGCAACGGGGTATGGCCAGCCCCAGCATTTT.

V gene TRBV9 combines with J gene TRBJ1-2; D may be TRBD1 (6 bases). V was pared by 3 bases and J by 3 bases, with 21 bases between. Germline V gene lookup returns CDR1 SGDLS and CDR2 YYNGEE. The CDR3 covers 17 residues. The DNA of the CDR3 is TGTGCCAGCAGCGAAGGACAGCCCGACCGCTTAGACTATGGCTACACCTTC. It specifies CASSEGQPDRLDYGYTF.

The CDR3 here is CASSHTGDTGELFF. The CDR3 coding sequence is TGTGCCAGCAGTCACACAGGGGACACCGGGGAGCTGTTTTTT. The chain employs TRBV6-5 and TRBJ2-2; 7 bases line up with TRBD1. V gave up 5 bases and J gave up 3 bases; unmatched junction bases: 3. The V gene's germline CDR1 is MNHEY and CDR2 SVGAGI. The CDR3 is 14 residues long.

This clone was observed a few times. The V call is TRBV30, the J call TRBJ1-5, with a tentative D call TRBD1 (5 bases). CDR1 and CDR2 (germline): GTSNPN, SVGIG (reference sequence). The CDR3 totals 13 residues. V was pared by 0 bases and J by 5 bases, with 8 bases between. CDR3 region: CAWSVGGDQPQHF. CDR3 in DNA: TGTGCCTGGAGTGTTGGGGGGGATCAGCCCCAGCATTTT.

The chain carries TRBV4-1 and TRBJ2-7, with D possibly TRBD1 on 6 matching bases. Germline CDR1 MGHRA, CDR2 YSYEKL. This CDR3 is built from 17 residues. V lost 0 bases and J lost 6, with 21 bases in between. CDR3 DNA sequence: TGCGCCAGCAGCCAAGAAGTTAAAAGGGGGAGTTTTGCCGAGCAGTACTTC. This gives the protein CASSQEVKRGSFAEQYF.